This T cell receptor (beta chain) stems from a study of blood T cells in healthy people across ages. Overall study: Every two T cells gave about one barcoded beta molecule via template switching.

The table lists this clonotype with a count of one. Its specificity is not known. A much larger clone differs from this one at a single base, so this may be a read error. Primed by a sample-barcoded 5' primer and a J-beta primer mix, a second PCR proceeded for 7 to 11 cycles. TCRdb processed the 5' RACE reads anew with MiXCR; each CDR3 protein has one entry. The top ten clones hold around 10% of a sample with 450,000 to 650,000 distinct CDR3 sequences, about 25% of them seen once. Overall study results and limits: Diversity estimates drawn from one million T cells were deemed underestimates.

From germline, CDR1 is SQVTM and CDR2 ANQGSEA. The CDR3 extends over 14 amino acids. Trimming left V 7 bases short and J 0 bases short, with 13 bases between. The data also belong to a second study, concerning T cells of mothers and their children. In that study: The authors detected no persistent microchimeric T cell clones.

Sequenced material: blood. The V gene is TRBV29-1, the J gene TRBJ2-1; weak D call: TRBD2 (6 bases). The TCR originated in a boy under 18 in good health. DNA of the CDR3: TGCAGCGGGAGCGGGTTGGGCTCCTACAATGAGCAGTTCTTC. Its protein product is CSGSGLGSYNEQFF.